The 16 T cell receptor beta chains in this list originate from one sample, sequenced in a study of control samples from healthy donors and cancer patients. Only in-frame clones appear in the TCRdb table, and some are missing; sequencing was by immunoSEQ multiplex PCR. The sample carries 90,000 to 150,000 clones, approximately 90% recorded once. The sequencing sample was made of blood. The receptors shown here come from a woman aged 18-29 years in good health.

The genes are TRBV19 and TRBJ2-3, with 10 bases identical to TRBD1. Trimming took 5 bases from V and 6 from J; bases not matched to a gene: 8. CDR1 is LNHDA and CDR2 is SQIVND in the germline V gene (reference sequence). The CDR3 is 15 residues long. For the CDR3, the DNA is TGTGCCAGTAGTTTGCGACGACAGGGGGCTGATACGCAGTATTTT. It yields the protein CASSLRRQGADTQYF.

The genes are TRBV7-2 and TRBJ2-7; no clear D gene. The V end was cut by 7 bases, the J end by 3 bases, with 19 bases between. The germline gives CDR1 SGHTA, CDR2 FQGNSA. The CDR3 length is 15 residues. In DNA, the CDR3 is TGTGCCAGCAAACCCCGGAGAGATGGGAACTACGAGCAGTACTTC. Encoded protein: CASKPRRDGNYEQYF. The whole variable domain, remainder taken from reference TRBV7-2 and TRBJ2-7, is GAGVSQSPSNKVTEKGKDVELRCDPISGHTALYWYRQSLGQGLEFLIYFQGNSAPDKSGLPSDRFSAERTGGSVSTLTIQRTQQEDSAVYLCASKPRRDGNYEQYFGPGTRLTVT.

CDR3 loop: CATSEGTGINYGYTF. In DNA, the CDR3 is TGTGCCACCAGTGAGGGGACAGGTATTAACTATGGCTACACCTTC. The chain carries TRBV24-1 and TRBJ1-2; TRBD1 matches 8 bases. This CDR3 is built from 15 residues. In germline, CDR1 is KGHDR, CDR2 SFDVKD. Trimming took 4 bases from V and 1 from J; bases not matched to a gene: 4.

CDR3 bases: TGTGCCAGCAGCTTAGGGCACGGTTCTGGAAACACCATATATTTT. Translating it yields CASSLGHGSGNTIYF. This sequence joins TRBV7-8 and TRBJ1-3; D unclear. V was cut by 1 base and J by 1 base, with 8 bases left in between. Germline V gene lookup returns CDR1 SGHVS and CDR2 FQNEAQ. The CDR3 loop spans 15 amino acids.

Points on this clone: This CDR3 is also generated by other DNA sequences in the sample. The chain has TRBV7-2 and TRBJ2-5; 8 bases fit TRBD2. The length of the CDR3 is 17 residues. Trimming at V came to 1 base and at J to 5 bases, leaving 12 bases not matched to a gene. Germline lookup yields CDR1 SGHTA and CDR2 FQGNSA. The CDR3 is CASSLVSSGGGRETQYF. The CDR3 nucleotides are TGTGCCAGCAGCTTAGTCTCTTCCGGGGGGGGGCGGGAGACCCAGTACTTC. The entire variable domain, with the rest obtained from reference TRBV7-2 and TRBJ2-5, is as follows: GAGVSQSPSNKVTEKGKDVELRCDPISGHTALYWYRQSLGQGLEFLIYFQGNSAPDKSGLPSDRFSAERTGGSVSTLTIQRTQQEDSAVYLCASSLVSSGGGRETQYFGPGTRLLVL.

The chain combines TRBV9 with TRBJ2-3, with D perhaps matching TRBD1 (6 bases). In germline, CDR1 is SGDLS, CDR2 YYNGEE. V lost 0 bases and J 0 bases, leaving 20 bases between the germline ends. This CDR3 region has 19 residues. The CDR3 region is CASSVADDGRGTSTDTQYF. DNA of the CDR3: TGTGCCAGCAGCGTAGCTGATGATGGTCGTGGGACAAGCACAGATACGCAGTATTTT.

The V gene is TRBV30, the J gene TRBJ2-7, with 8 positions matching TRBD1. The CDR3 is 14 amino acids. The V gene's germline CDR1 is GTSNPN and CDR2 SVGIG (reference sequence). The J segment lost 5 bases and the V segment lost 3 bases, leaving 9 bases of the junction unmatched. CDR3 sequence: CAWRADRVANEQYF. In DNA, the CDR3 is TGTGCCTGGAGGGCGGACAGGGTTGCCAACGAGCAGTACTTC. The whole variable domain, remainder taken from reference TRBV30 and TRBJ2-7, is SQTIHQWPATLVQPVGSPLSLECTVEGTSNPNLYWYRQAAGRGLQLLFYSVGIGQISSEVPQNLSASRPQDRQFILSSKKLLLSDSGFYLCAWRADRVANEQYFGPGTRLTVT.

CDR3 in DNA: TGCGCCAGCAGCTTGGGAGGGGGCAGAGAGACCCAGTACTTC. It translates to CASSLGGGRETQYF. The V call is TRBV5-1, the J call TRBJ2-5; the match to TRBD1 covers 7 bases. CDR3 size: 14 residues. CDR1 SGHRS and CDR2 YFSETQ come from the germline V gene. V lost 0 bases to trimming and J lost 4 bases; unmatched junction nucleotides: 3.

The CDR3 coding sequence is TGTGCCTGGAGTAAGCGGGGGGATTACGAGCAGTACTTC. Its protein is CAWSKRGDYEQYF. The gene calls are TRBV30 and TRBJ2-7, with 9 bases matching TRBD2. V trimming: 2 bases; J trimming: 4 bases; junction bases outside the gene matches: 3. This CDR3 is 13 amino acids long. Germline loops: CDR1 GTSNPN, CDR2 SVGIG (reference sequence).

This clone was found a few times. V and J are TRBV10-3 and TRBJ2-3; 13 nucleotides align to TRBD2. The CDR3 contains 19 residues. J was trimmed by 4 bases and V by 3 bases; bases with no gene match: 13. Germline V gene sequence: CDR1 ENHRY, CDR2 SYGVKD. CDR3 loop: CAISDRKLRLAGGADTQYF. CDR3 DNA sequence: TGTGCCATCAGTGATCGAAAACTCAGACTAGCGGGGGGCGCAGATACGCAGTATTTT.

The chain recombines TRBV19 with TRBJ1-1; no clear D. V lost 3 bases to trimming and J lost 2 bases, with 13 bases between them. The length of the CDR3 is 15 residues. The germline V gene has CDR1 LNHDA and CDR2 SQIVND (reference sequence). The CDR3 loop is CASSIPNGVNTEAFF. The CDR3 DNA follows: TGTGCCAGTAGTATCCCCAACGGGGTAAACACTGAAGCTTTCTTT. Full variable domain (rest looked up from reference TRBV19 and TRBJ1-1): DGGITQSPKYLFRKEGQNVTLSCEQNLNHDAMYWYRQDPGQGLRLIYYSQIVNDFQKGDIAEGYSVSREKKESFPLTVTSAQKNPTAFYLCASSIPNGVNTEAFFGQGTRLTVV.

The CDR3 DNA sequence: TGTGCCAGCAGTGAAGGCGATAGCACAGATACGCAGTATTTT. Its protein product is CASSEGDSTDTQYF. The V and J genes are TRBV2 and TRBJ2-3; no clear D. The V end was cut by 1 base, the J end by 0 bases, with 5 bases between. There are 14 residues in the CDR3. CDR1 and CDR2 from the germline V gene are SNHLY and FYNNEI.

V is TRBV3-1 (or the pseudogene TRBV3-2) and J is TRBJ2-1; the D gene is possibly TRBD2 (5 bases). The ends were cut back, 3 bases at V and 2 bases at J, with 11 bases in the middle. This CDR3 comprises 15 residues. Germline CDR1 LGHDT, CDR2 YNNKEL (reference sequence). The CDR3 DNA reads as TGTGCCAGCAGCCATACGGACTTCGCCTACAATGAGCAGTTCTTC. It yields the protein CASSHTDFAYNEQFF.

The chain has TRBV19 and TRBJ2-7; D is undetermined. CDR1 is LNHDA and CDR2 is SQIVND in the germline V gene (reference sequence). V shed 3 bases and J shed 1 base, with 10 bases lying between them. The CDR3 is made up of 14 amino acids. As DNA, the CDR3 is TGTGCCAGTAGTATCAGCAGGTGGTCCTACGAGCAGTACTTC. Translation gives CASSISRWSYEQYF.

This clone came up once. This chain joins TRBV28 and TRBJ2-2, with 9 bases fitting TRBD2. J gave up 5 bases and V 5 bases, and 9 bases lay outside the gene matches. Germline V gene data show CDR1 as MDHEN and CDR2 as SYDVKM. CDR3 size: 16 residues. In DNA form, the CDR3 reads TGTGCCAGCAGTCCAGGGACTAGCATTTTTACCGGGGAGCTGTTTTTT. It codes for CASSPGTSIFTGELFF.

The rearrangement joins TRBV30 to TRBJ2-5; 8 bases are shared with TRBD2. The germline V gene has CDR1 GTSNPN and CDR2 SVGIG (reference sequence). The ends lost 4 bases at V and 2 bases at J; junction bases unmatched: 6. The CDR3 has 14 amino acids. CDR3 region: CAWIPRGGQETQYF. CDR3 nucleotides: TGTGCCTGGATCCCACGGGGGGGGCAAGAGACCCAGTACTTC. Full variable domain (missing parts from reference TRBV30 and TRBJ2-5): SQTIHQWPATLVQPVGSPLSLECTVEGTSNPNLYWYRQAAGRGLQLLFYSVGIGQISSEVPQNLSASRPQDRQFILSSKKLLLSDSGFYLCAWIPRGGQETQYFGPGTRLLVL.